The next 20 T cell receptor beta chains were all read from a single sample in a study of cytomegalovirus exposure and HLA in healthy donors. Assay used: immunoSEQ multiplex PCR; TCRdb lists only in-frame clones, some missing. This table has about 240,000 clones, around 86% appearing once. Sequencing was done on a sample of PBMCs. Receptor source: a young woman in good health and CMV-seropositive.

J is TRBJ2-7 and V is TRBV27; 9 bases map to TRBD2. From germline, CDR1 is MNHEY and CDR2 SMNVEV (reference sequence). With 6 bases clipped from V and 0 bases from J, the junction kept 15 bases outside the gene matches. The CDR3 consists of 18 residues. The CDR3 protein is CASSYKFSLAGASYEQYF. The DNA of the CDR3 is TGTGCCAGCAGCTACAAGTTTTCGTTAGCGGGAGCCTCCTACGAGCAGTACTTC.

This clone was recorded only once. The chain has TRBV5-1 and TRBJ1-1; tentatively, D is TRBD1 (5 bases). The CDR3 is made up of 13 amino acids. Trimming removed 4 bases at V and 3 bases at J, with 10 bases between. Germline loops: CDR1 SGHRS, CDR2 YFSETQ. The CDR3 reads CASSREGHTEAFF. As DNA, the CDR3 is TGCGCCAGCAGCAGGGAGGGGCACACTGAAGCTTTCTTT.

The gene calls are TRBV5-4 and TRBJ2-7; 10 nucleotides align to TRBD2. The CDR3 is made up of 15 amino acids. Germline V lookup: CDR1 SGHNT, CDR2 YYREEE (reference sequence). V trimming: 0 bases; J trimming: 3 bases; junction bases outside the gene matches: 3. The CDR3 here is CASSLGSGRIYEQYF. CDR3 coding DNA: TGTGCCAGCAGCTTGGGTAGCGGGAGGATCTACGAGCAGTACTTC.

This chain joins TRBV19 and TRBJ1-4; a weak D match, TRBD1 (6 bases). The CDR3 has 13 residues. In germline, CDR1 is LNHDA, CDR2 SQIVND (reference sequence). The germline V and J ends were trimmed by 2 bases and 11 bases, with 12 bases remaining between them. The CDR3 spells CASSITGKVKLFF. In DNA form, the CDR3 reads TGTGCCAGTAGTATAACAGGGAAAGTCAAACTGTTTTTT.

The chain has TRBV27 and TRBJ2-7; D gene unclear. The CDR3 has 15 amino acids. The germline CDR1 and CDR2 sequences are MNHEY and SMNVEV (reference sequence). V was shortened by 2 bases and J by 0 bases, with 11 bases between the two germline ends. For the CDR3, the DNA is TGTGCCAGCAGTTTAGACGGGTTGAGCTCCTACGAGCAGTACTTC. It encodes CASSLDGLSSYEQYF.

J is TRBJ2-1 and V is TRBV5-1; 7 bases fit TRBD2. CDR3 length equals 16 residues. Germline V CDR1 and CDR2: SGHRS, YFSETQ. J was trimmed by 4 bases and V by 3 bases; bases with no gene match: 10. CDR3 loop: CASSYGGTTSYNEQFF. CDR3 DNA sequence: TGCGCCAGCAGCTACGGAGGGACTACCTCTTACAATGAGCAGTTCTTC.

The chain employs TRBV29-1 and TRBJ2-5; no clear D. This CDR3 is built from 10 residues. V was pared by 7 bases and J by 2 bases, with 5 bases between. CDR1 and CDR2 (germline): SQVTM, ANQGSEA. CDR3 amino acids: CSARQETQYF. In DNA, the CDR3 is TGCAGCGCCAGGCAAGAGACCCAGTACTTC.

V usage is TRBV5-6 and J usage is TRBJ1-4, with 12 bases aligning to TRBD1. CDR1 and CDR2 from the germline V gene are SGHDT and YYEEEE. The V segment lost 4 bases and the J segment 7 bases; nucleotides outside the gene matches: 11. The CDR3 is 17 amino acids. CDR3 coding DNA: TGTGCCAGCAGCCAAACCCGGGACAGGGGGCGCGGTGAAAAACTGTTTTTT. It yields the protein CASSQTRDRGRGEKLFF.

The chain links TRBV27 to TRBJ2-1; TRBD2 agrees at 7 bases. CDR1 and CDR2 from the germline V gene are MNHEY and SMNVEV (reference sequence). Trimming took 5 bases from V and 0 from J; bases not matched to a gene: 10. The CDR3 length is 17 residues. The CDR3 DNA follows: TGTGCCAGCAGTGCCAACCTGCTAGCGGACTCCTACAATGAGCAGTTCTTC. Protein product: CASSANLLADSYNEQFF.

Points on this clone: Mismatch with germline at one junction end may stem from a read error. The chain joins TRBV28 to TRBJ2-2; 11 bases map to TRBD2. This CDR3 has 15 residues. The germline CDR1 and CDR2 sequences are MDHEN and SYDVKM. The chain's CDR3 is CATLETSGNAGELFF. The CDR3 DNA is TGTGCCACCCTAGAGACTAGCGGGAACGCCGGGGAGCTGTTTTTT. Complete variable domain (other parts from reference TRBV28 and TRBJ2-2): DVKVTQSSRYLVKRTGEKVFLECVQDMDHENMFWYRQDPGLGLRLIYFSYDVKMKEKGDIPEGYSVSREKKERFSLILESASTNQTSMYLCATLETSGNAGELFFGEGSRLTVL.

This clone was found many times. The gene calls are TRBV28 and TRBJ2-1, with 7 bases matching TRBD2. CDR3 length: 14 residues. Losses at the gene ends were 7 bases for V and 0 bases for J; bases not matched to a gene: 3. CDR1 is MDHEN, CDR2 SYDVKM, per germline. The chain's CDR3 is CASNIAGSYNEQFF. For the CDR3, the DNA is TGTGCCAGCAACATAGCGGGCTCCTACAATGAGCAGTTCTTC.

A single count supports this clone. The genes are TRBV27 and TRBJ1-2, with D maybe TRBD1 (6 bases). Trimming stripped 6 bases from V and 9 bases from J, with 23 bases between. CDR1 and CDR2 from the germline V gene are MNHEY and SMNVEV (reference sequence). The length of the CDR3 is 15 residues. For the CDR3, the DNA is TGTGCCAGCAGCCCCATCCTAGGACAGAGAGGAAGCTACACCTTC. Amino acids: CASSPILGQRGSYTF.

This clone was recorded only once. This sequence joins TRBV10-3 and TRBJ2-2; 9 bases are shared with TRBD2. V was clipped by 0 bases and J by 5 bases; unmatched bases: 1. Germline V CDR1 and CDR2: ENHRY, SYGVKD. This CDR3 has 15 residues. The CDR3 bases are TGTGCCATCAGTGAGTCTAGCGGGAGAACCGGGGAGCTGTTTTTT. Its translation: CAISESSGRTGELFF.

This rearrangement joins TRBV5-1 to TRBJ2-5; 7 positions agree with TRBD1. Per the germline V gene, CDR1 is SGHRS and CDR2 is YFSETQ. J was trimmed by 0 bases and V by 6 bases; bases with no gene match: 5. The CDR3 is 14 amino acids. This chain's CDR3 is CASNQQGNQETQYF. DNA for the CDR3: TGCGCCAGCAATCAACAGGGGAACCAAGAGACCCAGTACTTC.

J is TRBJ2-3 and V is TRBV28, with 7 bases aligning to TRBD1. The CDR3 contains 14 residues. V dropped 7 bases and J dropped 4; count of bases not matched to a gene: 8. CDR1 and CDR2 (germline): MDHEN, SYDVKM. As DNA, the CDR3 is TGTGCCAGCACCGAACCGGGACAGCCAGATACGCAGTATTTT. Translating it yields CASTEPGQPDTQYF.

In its sample, this clone was seen a few times. The chain has TRBV2 and TRBJ2-7, with D perhaps TRBD2 (5 bases). The CDR3 covers 14 residues. V lost 4 bases and J lost 0, with 10 bases in between. Per the germline V gene, CDR1 is SNHLY and CDR2 is FYNNEI. The CDR3: CASSVSGSSYEQYF. For the CDR3, the DNA is TGTGCCAGCAGTGTAAGCGGTAGCTCCTACGAGCAGTACTTC.

CDR3 residues: CASSLGRDYEQYF. CDR3 nucleotide sequence: TGTGCCAGCAGCTTGGGGCGGGACTACGAGCAGTACTTC. The chain links TRBV7-6 to TRBJ2-7; perhaps TRBD2 as D (6 bases). The CDR3 is made up of 13 amino acids. Looked up from germline, CDR1 is SGHVS and CDR2 is FNYEAQ. With 3 bases removed from V and 3 bases from J, the gap between germline ends came to 9 bases.

The chain links TRBV25-1 to TRBJ1-5; 9 bases are a match to TRBD1. V shed 2 bases, J shed 2 bases, and the junction held 7 bases outside the gene matches. The CDR3 is 17 residues long. Germline V gene sequence: CDR1 MGHDK, CDR2 SYGVNS. CDR3 nucleotides: TGTGCCAGCAGTGAAAAGCAGGACAGGGGAGGCAATCAGCCCCAGCATTTT. This sequence encodes CASSEKQDRGGNQPQHF. Filled out from reference TRBV25-1 and TRBJ1-5, the complete variable domain reads EADIYQTPRYLVIGTGKKITLECSQTMGHDKMYWYQQDPGMELHLIHYSYGVNSTEKGDLSSESTVSRIRTEHFPLTLESARPSHTSQYLCASSEKQDRGGNQPQHFGDGTRLSIL.

The chain carries TRBV18 and TRBJ1-5; D is ambiguous. Germline CDR1 and CDR2: KGHSH and LQKENI. This CDR3 has 15 amino acids. The ends were cut back, 6 bases at V and 6 bases at J, with 18 bases in the middle. The DNA for the CDR3 is TGTGCCAGCTCCCACGCTAACATCTCGGGTCAGCCCCAGCATTTT. This codes for CASSHANISGQPQHF.

This clone was recorded once. CDR3 region: CASRQTGGNSYNEQFF. CDR3 nucleotides: TGCGCCAGCAGGCAGACAGGGGGGAACTCCTACAATGAGCAGTTCTTC. The chain has TRBV5-1 and TRBJ2-1; 9 bases are shared with TRBD1. Germline V gene data show CDR1 as SGHRS and CDR2 as YFSETQ. The CDR3 is made up of 16 amino acids. Unmatched junction bases numbered 6, after V lost 5 bases and J lost 0 bases.